Below, one T cell receptor beta chain is given with its context. Participant age was roughly 18 to 95 years, and participants resided in about 25 US areas. Clinical history reported by participants formed the basis on which cohorts were assigned. This sample stems from a study of blood T cell repertoires in COVID-19. Study details: The cDNA or gDNA used as material had been derived from T cells, B-cell-depleted T cells, or PBMCs.

J gave up 4 bases and V 4 bases, and 2 bases lay outside the gene matches. The CDR3 contains 14 residues. CDR1 is SGHNT, CDR2 YENEEA, per germline. Produced via immunoSEQ multiplex PCR; TCRdb's table is partial and in-frame only. The data contain some 220,000 clones, around 87% of them singletons. V is TRBV11-3 and J is TRBJ2-1; 9 bases align to TRBD1. This TCR was sampled from a woman younger than 35 in a cohort exposed to, infected with or recovered from COVID-19 (not recorded which). Sequencing was done on a sample of PBMCs or T cells enriched from blood (not recorded which). CDR3 sequence reads: CASSSGQGYNEQFF. In nucleotides, the CDR3 is TGTGCCAGCAGCTCCGGACAGGGGTACAATGAGCAGTTCTTC.